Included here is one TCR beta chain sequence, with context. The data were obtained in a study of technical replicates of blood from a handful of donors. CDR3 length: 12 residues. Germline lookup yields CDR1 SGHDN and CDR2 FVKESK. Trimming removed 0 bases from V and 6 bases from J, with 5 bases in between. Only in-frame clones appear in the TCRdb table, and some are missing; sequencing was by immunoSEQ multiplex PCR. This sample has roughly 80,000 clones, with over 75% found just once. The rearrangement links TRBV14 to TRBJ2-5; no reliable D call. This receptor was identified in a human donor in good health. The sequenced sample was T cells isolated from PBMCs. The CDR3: CASSQDRQTQYF. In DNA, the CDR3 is TGTGCCAGCAGCCAAGACAGGCAGACCCAGTACTTC.